The entry below describes one TCR beta chain. Sequencing was performed with immunoSEQ multiplex PCR; in TCRdb, only in-frame clones are kept and a portion is missing. The data show approximately 84,000 clones, roughly nine tenths seen once. The CDR3 length is 16 residues. This sample is part of a study of OX40 agonist ivuxolimab in advanced cancers. Autoimmune disease history or systemic immunosuppression meant exclusion. The sequence was collected from an adult with an advanced solid tumor such as melanoma, head and neck, liver or kidney cancer. The material sequenced was CD4+ or CD8+ T cells sorted from blood, taken in a trial of the OX40 agonist ivuxolimab. This rearrangement joins TRBV12-2 to TRBJ2-3; the table's TRBD2 call for D was not verified on the DNA. TRBV12-2 is given as a pseudogene. The CDR3 region has the DNA TGTGCAAGTCGCTTTTCGGGATCGGCTAGCACAGATACGCAGTATTTT. It translates to CASRFSGSASTDTQYF.